A single T cell receptor beta chain is shown here with its context. Its target is not known. The source of the sample is a study of T cell responses to AZD1222 COVID-19 vaccine. Study-level points and caveats: Spike-specific TCR breadth and depth grew following two AZD1222 doses.

The data were produced by immunoSEQ multiplex PCR, yet TCRdb's version contains in-frame clones alone and is incomplete. This table has 150,000 or so clones, roughly 90% appearing once. V was trimmed by 1 base and J by 2 bases, leaving 9 bases between them. Looked up from germline, CDR1 is MNHEY and CDR2 is SVGAGI. The CDR3 extends over 14 amino acids. This clonotype was sampled from an adult who received the AZD1222 COVID-19 vaccine. The rearrangement uses TRBV6-5 and TRBJ2-7; D is perhaps TRBD2 (5 bases). Sample: peripheral blood, taken 28 days after the second AZD1222 dose. The CDR3 loop reads CASSYYDGTYEQYF. The DNA for the CDR3 is TGTGCCAGCAGTTACTACGACGGGACCTACGAGCAGTACTTC.